The clone carrying this T cell receptor (beta chain) was detected once. Its antigen is as yet unknown. V was clipped by 3 bases and J by 1 base, with 14 bases between them. CDR1 LNHNV and CDR2 YYDKDF come from the germline V gene (reference sequence). The CDR3 has 16 residues. Extracted RNA was reverse transcribed, and the resulting cDNA served as sequencing template. Using immunoSEQ multiplex PCR, the repertoire was profiled, and TCRdb retains in-frame clones only, with some absent. Among 120,000 or so clones, under 65% were seen once, and the ten largest hold under 7.5%. Described treatment: oral pan-JAK inhibitor, 5-10 mg twice daily. Peripheral blood, together with lesional scalp punch biopsies, was collected from alopecia areata patients. The data were obtained in a study of CD8+ T cells in alopecia areata. Regarding the study as a whole: Numerous expanded lesional clones remained in scalp and blood during tofacitinib.

The chain carries TRBV15 and TRBJ2-3, with D perhaps assigned TRBD1 or TRBD2 (5 bases each). This TCR was recovered from a human donor with alopecia areata. The sample in question was CD4+ T cells sorted from blood, obtained at week 4, from a patient treated with tofacitinib. The CDR3 sequence is CATSSTRGWGTDTQYF. CDR3 sequence (DNA): TGTGCCACCAGCAGCACTAGGGGCTGGGGCACAGATACGCAGTATTTT.